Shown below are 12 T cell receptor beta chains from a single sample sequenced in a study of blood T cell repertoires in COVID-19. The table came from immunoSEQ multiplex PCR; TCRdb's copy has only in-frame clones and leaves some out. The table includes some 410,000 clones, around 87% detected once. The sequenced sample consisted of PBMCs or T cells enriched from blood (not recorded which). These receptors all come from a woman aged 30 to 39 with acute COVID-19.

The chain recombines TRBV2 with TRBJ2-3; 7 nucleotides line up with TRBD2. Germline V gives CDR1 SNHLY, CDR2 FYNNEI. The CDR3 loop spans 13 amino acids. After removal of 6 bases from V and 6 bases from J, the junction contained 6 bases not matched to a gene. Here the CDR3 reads CASRETSLDTQYF. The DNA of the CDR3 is TGTGCCAGCAGGGAGACTAGCCTGGATACGCAGTATTTT.

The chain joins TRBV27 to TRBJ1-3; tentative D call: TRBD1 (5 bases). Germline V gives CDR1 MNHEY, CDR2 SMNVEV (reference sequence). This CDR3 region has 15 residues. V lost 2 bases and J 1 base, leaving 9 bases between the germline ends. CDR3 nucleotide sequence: TGTGCCAGCAGTTTAGATGGGGCTTCTGGAAACACCATATATTTT. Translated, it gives CASSLDGASGNTIYF.

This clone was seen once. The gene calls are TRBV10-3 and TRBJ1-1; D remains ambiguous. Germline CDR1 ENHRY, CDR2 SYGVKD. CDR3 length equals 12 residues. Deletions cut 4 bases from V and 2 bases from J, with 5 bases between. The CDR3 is CAISAENTEAFF. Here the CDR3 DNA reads TGTGCCATCAGTGCAGAAAACACTGAAGCTTTCTTT.

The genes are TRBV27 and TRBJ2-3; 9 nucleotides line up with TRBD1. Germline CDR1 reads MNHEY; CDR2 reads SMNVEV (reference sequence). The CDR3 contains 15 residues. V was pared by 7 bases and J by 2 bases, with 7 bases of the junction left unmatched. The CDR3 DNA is TGTGCCAGCACCTCCTGGACAGGGGCCACAGATACGCAGTATTTT. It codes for CASTSWTGATDTQYF.

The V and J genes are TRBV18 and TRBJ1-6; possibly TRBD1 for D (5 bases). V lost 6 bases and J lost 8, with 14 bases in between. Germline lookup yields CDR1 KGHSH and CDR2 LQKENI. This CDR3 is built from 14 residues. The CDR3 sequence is CASSSGLRDSPLHF. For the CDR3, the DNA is TGTGCCAGCTCCTCGGGACTGAGGGATTCACCCCTCCACTTT.

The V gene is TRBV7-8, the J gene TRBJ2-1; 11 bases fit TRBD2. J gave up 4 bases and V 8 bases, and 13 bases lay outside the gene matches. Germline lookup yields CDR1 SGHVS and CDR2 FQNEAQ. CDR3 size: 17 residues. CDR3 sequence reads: CASDRLAGRAGYNEQFF. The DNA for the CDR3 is TGTGCCAGCGACAGACTAGCGGGGAGGGCCGGGTACAATGAGCAGTTCTTC. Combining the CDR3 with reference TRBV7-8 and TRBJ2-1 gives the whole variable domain GAGVSQSPRYKVAKRGQDVALRCDPISGHVSLFWYQQALGQGPEFLTYFQNEAQLDKSGLPSDRFFAERPEGSVSTLKIQRTQQEDSAVYLCASDRLAGRAGYNEQFFGPGTRLTVL.

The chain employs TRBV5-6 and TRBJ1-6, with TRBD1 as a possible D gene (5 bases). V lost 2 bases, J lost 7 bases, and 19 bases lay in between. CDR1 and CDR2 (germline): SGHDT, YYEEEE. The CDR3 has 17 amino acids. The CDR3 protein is CASSLISAQALNSPLHF. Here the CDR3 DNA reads TGTGCCAGCAGCTTAATTTCGGCACAGGCCTTGAATTCACCCCTCCACTTT.

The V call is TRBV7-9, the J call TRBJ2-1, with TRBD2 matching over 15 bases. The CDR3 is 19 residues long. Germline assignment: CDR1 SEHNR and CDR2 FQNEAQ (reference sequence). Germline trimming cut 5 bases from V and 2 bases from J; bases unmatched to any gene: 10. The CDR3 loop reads CASSLPGTSGGPTYNEQFF. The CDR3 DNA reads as TGTGCCAGCAGCCTGCCCGGGACTAGCGGGGGGCCCACCTACAATGAGCAGTTCTTC.

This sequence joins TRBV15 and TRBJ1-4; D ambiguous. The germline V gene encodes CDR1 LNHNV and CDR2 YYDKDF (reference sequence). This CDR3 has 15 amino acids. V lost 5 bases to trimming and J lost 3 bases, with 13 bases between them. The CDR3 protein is CATSHAVAANEKLFF. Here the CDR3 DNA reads TGTGCCACCAGCCATGCGGTTGCGGCTAATGAAAAACTGTTTTTT.

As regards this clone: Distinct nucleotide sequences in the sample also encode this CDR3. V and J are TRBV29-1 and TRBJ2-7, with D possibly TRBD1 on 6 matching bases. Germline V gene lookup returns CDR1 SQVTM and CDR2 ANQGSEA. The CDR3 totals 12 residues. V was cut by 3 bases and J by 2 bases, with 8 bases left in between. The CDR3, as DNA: TGCAGCGTTGAGACAGGTACCTACGAGCAGTACTTC. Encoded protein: CSVETGTYEQYF.

CDR3 coding DNA: TGTGCCAGCAGCTTGGGGGAAACAGGGAGAGGCTACACCTTC. Amino acids: CASSLGETGRGYTF. The chain is built from TRBV5-4 and TRBJ1-2, with D tentatively TRBD1 (6 bases). Between the trimmed V and J ends, which lost 0 bases and 8 bases, there was a span of 14 bases. Looked up from germline, CDR1 is SGHNT and CDR2 is YYREEE (reference sequence). The CDR3 covers 14 residues.

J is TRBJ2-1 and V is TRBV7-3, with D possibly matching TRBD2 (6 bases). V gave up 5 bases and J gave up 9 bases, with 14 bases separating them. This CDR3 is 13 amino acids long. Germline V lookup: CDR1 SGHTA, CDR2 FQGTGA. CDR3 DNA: TGTGCCAGCAGCCCCCATGTGGGGGGTGAGCAGTTCTTC. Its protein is CASSPHVGGEQFF.